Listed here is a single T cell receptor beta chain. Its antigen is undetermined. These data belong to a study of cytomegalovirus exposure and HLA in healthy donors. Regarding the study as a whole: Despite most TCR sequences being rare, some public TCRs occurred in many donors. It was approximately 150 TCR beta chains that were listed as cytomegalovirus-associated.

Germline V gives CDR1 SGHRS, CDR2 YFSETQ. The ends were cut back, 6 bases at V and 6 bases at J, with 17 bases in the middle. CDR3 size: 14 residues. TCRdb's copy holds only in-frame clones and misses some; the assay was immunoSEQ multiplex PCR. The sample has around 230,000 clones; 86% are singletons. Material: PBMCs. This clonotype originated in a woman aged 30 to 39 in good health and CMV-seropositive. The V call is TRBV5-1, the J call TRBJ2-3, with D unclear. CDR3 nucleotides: TGCGCCAGCACCCGAGACCCCACGAGGGATACGCAGTATTTT. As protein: CASTRDPTRDTQYF.